The 29 T cell receptor beta chains below all came from one sample that was sequenced in a study of T cells after posttransplantation cyclophosphamide. Controls had myeloablative marrow grafts with methotrexate and calcineurin inhibitor, sampled at 1 year. Here immunoSEQ multiplex PCR was the method, and the copy in TCRdb shows in-frame clones only, minus some. The profile shows about 12,000 clones, 70% to 90% of them singletons. Sequencing was performed on PBMCs, taken 350 to 400 days after allogeneic stem cell transplant with calcineurin inhibitor and methotrexate. The receptor source for this set is a male patient in his thirties who received an allogeneic stem cell transplant from an unrelated donor, was CMV-positive, and had acute GVHD only. Some T cells may possibly be graft donor cells.

The chain links TRBV18 to TRBJ1-2; the match to TRBD1 covers 9 bases. V dropped 0 bases and J dropped 7; count of bases not matched to a gene: 9. The CDR3 totals 16 residues. In germline, CDR1 is KGHSH, CDR2 LQKENI. In DNA, the CDR3 is TGTGCCAGCTCACCACCTTACGGACAGGGGACTATTGGCTACACCTTC. Translation gives CASSPPYGQGTIGYTF.

The chain employs TRBV18 and TRBJ2-2; D possibly corresponds to TRBD2 (6 bases). The CDR3 length is 14 residues. Looked up from germline, CDR1 is KGHSH and CDR2 is LQKENI. V lost 0 bases and J 4 bases, leaving 6 bases between the germline ends. The CDR3 DNA reads TGTGCCAGCTCACCACCAGCGGGCACCGGGGAGCTGTTTTTT. The encoded protein is CASSPPAGTGELFF.

The genes are TRBV2 and TRBJ1-1; TRBD1 matches at 8 bases. This CDR3 has 14 residues. V lost 6 bases to trimming and J lost 5 bases; unmatched junction nucleotides: 8. In germline, CDR1 is SNHLY, CDR2 FYNNEI. The CDR3 sequence: CASSPTGEGTEAFF. The CDR3 nucleotides read TGTGCCAGCAGCCCGACAGGGGAGGGGACTGAAGCTTTCTTT.

The V and J genes are TRBV5-1 and TRBJ1-3; no firm D call. Germline-derived CDR1 and CDR2 are SGHRS and YFSETQ. The CDR3 loop spans 14 amino acids. The ends were cut back, 0 bases at V and 0 bases at J, with 4 bases in the middle. Here the CDR3 reads CASSLDISGNTIYF. The DNA of the CDR3 is TGCGCCAGCAGCTTGGATATCTCTGGAAACACCATATATTTT.

The chain recombines TRBV6-5 with TRBJ2-1; D might be TRBD2 (6 bases). CDR3 length: 15 amino acids. Germline CDR1 MNHEY, CDR2 SVGAGI. V gave up 7 bases and J gave up 7 bases, with 20 bases separating them. CDR3 nucleotide sequence: TGTGCCAGCAAACCGGGAGAGACTCTGAGGAATGAGCAGTTCTTC. This encodes CASKPGETLRNEQFF.

The V call is TRBV4-3, the J call TRBJ1-2; unclear D gene. Germline-derived CDR1 and CDR2 are LGHNA and YSLEER. The CDR3 length is 14 residues. V was trimmed by 2 bases and J by 2 bases, leaving 9 bases between them. CDR3 sequence: CASSQLKTNYGYTF. The DNA for the CDR3 is TGCGCCAGCAGCCAACTGAAGACAAACTATGGCTACACCTTC.

This clone was detected only once. The chain couples TRBV6-4 to TRBJ1-3; a weak D match, TRBD1 (5 bases). CDR1 and CDR2 from the germline V gene are MRHNA and SNTAGT. The CDR3 runs 14 residues. Deletions cut 7 bases from V and 5 bases from J, with 15 bases between. The CDR3 bases are TGTGCCAGCAACTCCAGGGTTTCTCGAAACACCATATATTTT. Translation gives CASNSRVSRNTIYF.

This clone came up once. The chain uses TRBV27 and TRBJ2-2; D is possibly TRBD2 (5 bases). The CDR3 is 14 amino acids. From germline, CDR1 is MNHEY and CDR2 SMNVEV (reference sequence). Trimming took 7 bases from V and 2 from J, leaving 11 bases between them. In nucleotides, the CDR3 is TGTGCCAGCACCGTGACGGGAAACACCGGGGAGCTGTTTTTT. It yields the protein CASTVTGNTGELFF.

The V gene is TRBV5-6, the J gene TRBJ1-1, with 8 positions matching TRBD1. CDR1 is SGHDT, CDR2 YYEEEE, per germline. V shed 2 bases, J shed 4 bases, and the junction held 1 base outside the gene matches. The CDR3 has 13 amino acids. The CDR3: CASSFGTGTEAFF. DNA for the CDR3: TGTGCCAGCAGCTTTGGGACAGGCACTGAAGCTTTCTTT.

V gene TRBV7-8 combines with J gene TRBJ1-6, with D uncertain. V was cut by 3 bases and J by 7 bases, with 4 bases left in between. The CDR3 covers 12 residues. Germline CDR1 is SGHVS and CDR2 is FQNEAQ. The DNA of the CDR3 is TGTGCCAGCAGCTTCAAAAATTCACCCCTCCACTTT. It codes for CASSFKNSPLHF.

The chain combines TRBV4-1 with TRBJ1-2, with 7 bases identical to TRBD1. This CDR3 has 14 residues. CDR1 and CDR2 from the germline V gene are MGHRA and YSYEKL. The junction had 10 bases not matched to a gene; V was cut back by 4 bases and J by 8 bases. Here the CDR3 reads CASSPLTGDIGYTF. The CDR3 DNA is TGCGCCAGCAGCCCCCTAACAGGGGACATCGGCTACACCTTC.

This sequence joins TRBV5-4 and TRBJ1-1; possibly TRBD1 for D (6 bases). Germline V gene lookup returns CDR1 SGHNT and CDR2 YYREEE (reference sequence). V was clipped by 4 bases and J by 3 bases, with 13 bases between them. The CDR3 contains 14 residues. The CDR3, as DNA: TGTGCCAGCAGCAAACAGGGAATCGACACTGAAGCTTTCTTT. Translating gives CASSKQGIDTEAFF.

The rearrangement joins TRBV12-5 to TRBJ2-2, with TRBD1 identical over 9 bases. CDR3 length: 16 residues. V trimming: 7 bases; J trimming: 5 bases; junction bases outside the gene matches: 11. The germline V gene has CDR1 LGHNT and CDR2 FRNRAP. CDR3: CASASGTGKGTGELFF. The DNA of the CDR3 is TGTGCTAGTGCCTCCGGGACAGGGAAAGGGACCGGGGAGCTGTTTTTT.

This clone was observed a handful of times. The rearrangement links TRBV10-2 to TRBJ1-1; 9 positions agree with TRBD1. V was pared by 11 bases and J by 2 bases, with 9 bases of the junction left unmatched. This CDR3 comprises 14 residues. CDR1 is WSHSY, CDR2 SAAADI, per germline. The CDR3 region has the DNA TGCGCCGGGTCCCGGGACAGGGACAACACTGAAGCTTTCTTT. This codes for CAGSRDRDNTEAFF.

The chain has TRBV30 and TRBJ2-3; TRBD1 matches at 7 bases. The CDR3 runs 14 residues. Germline CDR1 GTSNPN, CDR2 SVGIG (reference sequence). After removal of 3 bases from V and 3 bases from J, the junction contained 6 bases not matched to a gene. This CDR3 reads CAWRQGLGTDTQYF. The CDR3, as DNA: TGTGCCTGGAGACAGGGGCTGGGGACAGATACGCAGTATTTT.

This clone was seen only once. The chain combines TRBV10-2 with TRBJ2-1; TRBD2 is a possible D gene (5 bases). Germline CDR1 and CDR2: WSHSY and SAAADI. V gave up 5 bases and J gave up 7 bases, with 9 bases separating them. The CDR3 sequence is 12 residues long. The DNA for the CDR3 is TGCGCCAGCAGTTTACCGGGGAATGAGCAGTTCTTC. Protein product: CASSLPGNEQFF.

This rearrangement joins TRBV6-5 to TRBJ1-5; D unclear. The CDR3 is made up of 13 amino acids. V lost 5 bases to trimming and J lost 0 bases, with 5 bases between them. The V gene's germline CDR1 is MNHEY and CDR2 SVGAGI. CDR3 nucleotides: TGTGCCAGCAGTGTATATAGCAATCAGCCCCAGCATTTT. Protein product: CASSVYSNQPQHF.

The chain combines TRBV7-6 with TRBJ1-5; possibly TRBD1 for D (6 bases). Trimming stripped 6 bases from V and 6 bases from J, with 12 bases between. The V gene's germline CDR1 is SGHVS and CDR2 FNYEAQ. The CDR3 loop spans 13 amino acids. In nucleotides, the CDR3 is TGTGCCAGCAGTCCAAGCAGGGGTCAGCCCCAGCATTTT. Encoded protein: CASSPSRGQPQHF.

This clone occurred a few times. This chain joins TRBV5-1 and TRBJ2-7; 8 nucleotides line up with TRBD1. The V and J ends lost 4 bases and 9 bases, in that order; junction bases with no gene match: 9. The CDR3 loop spans 13 amino acids. Per the germline V gene, CDR1 is SGHRS and CDR2 is YFSETQ. CDR3 DNA: TGCGCCAGCAGCACAGACAGGGGTAGTGTGCAGTACTTC. It encodes CASSTDRGSVQYF.

The chain has TRBV29-1 and TRBJ2-4; 11 bases agree with TRBD2. The germline V gene has CDR1 SQVTM and CDR2 ANQGSEA. V was pared by 3 bases and J by 9 bases, with 4 bases of the junction left unmatched. The CDR3 has 13 amino acids. The CDR3 protein is CSVEVLAGVIQYF. CDR3 bases: TGCAGCGTTGAGGTACTAGCGGGAGTCATTCAGTACTTC.

The table lists this clone with a few counts. V gene TRBV9 combines with J gene TRBJ2-1, with a possible D match to TRBD1 (5 bases). The CDR3 is made up of 13 amino acids. Deletions cut 2 bases from V and 9 bases from J, with 12 bases between. Germline V gene sequence: CDR1 SGDLS, CDR2 YYNGEE. CDR3 amino acids: CASSVQPQGEQFF. CDR3 in DNA: TGTGCCAGCAGCGTCCAGCCCCAGGGTGAGCAGTTCTTC.

This rearrangement joins TRBV5-1 to TRBJ1-6, with 9 bases matching TRBD1. The CDR3 is 17 amino acids. The germline V gene has CDR1 SGHRS and CDR2 YFSETQ. The J segment lost 7 bases and the V segment lost 4 bases, leaving 12 bases of the junction unmatched. The CDR3 sequence is CASSQPSGTGNNSPLHF. The CDR3 nucleotides are TGCGCCAGCAGCCAACCAAGCGGGACAGGGAACAATTCACCCCTCCACTTT.

V and J are TRBV7-9 and TRBJ1-2, with 7 nucleotides matching TRBD1. V dropped 4 bases and J dropped 8; count of bases not matched to a gene: 10. Germline V gene data show CDR1 as SEHNR and CDR2 as FQNEAQ (reference sequence). This CDR3 is 14 amino acids long. The CDR3 loop reads CASSSGTEEGGYTF. As DNA, the CDR3 is TGTGCCAGCAGCTCCGGGACAGAAGAAGGGGGCTACACCTTC.

The genes are TRBV7-9 and TRBJ2-7, with TRBD2 matching over 8 bases. J was trimmed by 2 bases and V by 0 bases; bases with no gene match: 3. Looked up from germline, CDR1 is SEHNR and CDR2 is FQNEAQ (reference sequence). The CDR3 has 15 residues. CDR3 bases: TGTGCCAGCAGCTTAGCGATCGGGGGGGCCTACGAGCAGTACTTC. Translated: CASSLAIGGAYEQYF. The full variable domain, completed using reference TRBV7-9 and TRBJ2-7, is DTGVSQNPRHKITKRGQNVTFRCDPISEHNRLYWYRQTLGQGPEFLTYFQNEAQLEKSRLLSDRFSAERPKGSFSTLEIQRTEQGDSAMYLCASSLAIGGAYEQYFGPGTRLTVT.

The V gene is TRBV6-1, the J gene TRBJ1-2; D gene ambiguous. Germline assignment: CDR1 MNHNS and CDR2 SASEGT. The CDR3 extends over 14 amino acids. The V end was cut by 1 base, the J end by 3 bases, with 9 bases between. Here the CDR3 reads CASSEDRSYYGYTF. CDR3 coding DNA: TGTGCCAGCAGTGAAGACAGATCCTACTATGGCTACACCTTC.

The V gene is TRBV7-9, the J gene TRBJ2-5; TRBD2 matches at 8 bases. The germline gives CDR1 SEHNR, CDR2 FQNEAQ (reference sequence). CDR3 size: 13 residues. With V trimmed by 6 bases and J by 5 bases, 5 bases remained unmatched. CDR3 in DNA: TGTGCCAGCAGAATCGCTAGCGGGGAGACCCAGTACTTC. Encoded protein: CASRIASGETQYF. The variable domain in full, with the rest retrieved from reference TRBV7-9 and TRBJ2-5, is DTGVSQNPRHKITKRGQNVTFRCDPISEHNRLYWYRQTLGQGPEFLTYFQNEAQLEKSRLLSDRFSAERPKGSFSTLEIQRTEQGDSAMYLCASRIASGETQYFGPGTRLLVL.

This chain uses TRBV5-4 with TRBJ1-4, with D possibly being TRBD1 (6 bases). The CDR3 contains 12 residues. Germline CDR1 SGHNT, CDR2 YYREEE (reference sequence). Trimming left V 0 bases short and J 15 bases short, with 12 bases between. The CDR3 protein is CASSLEGKGVFF. The DNA for the CDR3 is TGTGCCAGCAGCTTGGAAGGCAAGGGGGTGTTTTTT.

J is TRBJ1-3 and V is TRBV6-6; a weak D match, TRBD1 (5 bases). The CDR3 covers 15 residues. Trimming took 7 bases from V and 0 from J, leaving 13 bases between them. CDR1 and CDR2 from the germline V gene are MNHNY and SVGAGI (reference sequence). The CDR3 DNA reads TGTGCCAGCACTACGCAGGGTTTCTCTGGAAACACCATATATTTT. Protein sequence: CASTTQGFSGNTIYF.

The V call is TRBV7-9, the J call TRBJ2-3; perhaps TRBD2 as D (5 bases). The CDR3 has 17 residues. Looked up from germline, CDR1 is SEHNR and CDR2 is FQNEAQ (reference sequence). With 4 bases removed from V and 0 bases from J, the gap between germline ends came to 17 bases. In DNA, the CDR3 is TGTGCCAGCAGCTCTGCCTTCGGCGGGCTAAGCACAGATACGCAGTATTTT. It encodes CASSSAFGGLSTDTQYF.